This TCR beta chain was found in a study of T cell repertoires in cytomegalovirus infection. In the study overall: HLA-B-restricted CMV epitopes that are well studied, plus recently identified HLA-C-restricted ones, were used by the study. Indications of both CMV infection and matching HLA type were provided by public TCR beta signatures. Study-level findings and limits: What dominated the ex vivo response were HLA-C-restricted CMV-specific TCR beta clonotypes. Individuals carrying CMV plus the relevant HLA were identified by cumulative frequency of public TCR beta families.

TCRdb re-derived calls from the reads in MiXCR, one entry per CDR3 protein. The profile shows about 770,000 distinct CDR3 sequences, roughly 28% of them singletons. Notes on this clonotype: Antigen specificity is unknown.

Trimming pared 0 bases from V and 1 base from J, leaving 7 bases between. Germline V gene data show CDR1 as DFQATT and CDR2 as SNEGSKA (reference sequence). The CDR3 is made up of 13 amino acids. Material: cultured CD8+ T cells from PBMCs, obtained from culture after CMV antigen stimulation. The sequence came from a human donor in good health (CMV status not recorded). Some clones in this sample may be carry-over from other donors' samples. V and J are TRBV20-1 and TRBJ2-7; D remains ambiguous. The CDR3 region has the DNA TGCAGTGCTAGAGATCTAAGATCCTACGAGCAGTACTTC. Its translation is CSARDLRSYEQYF.